This TCR beta chain was identified during a study of CD8 T cells in ankylosing spondylitis. Study results and limitations: There were earlier reports of some motif variants in reactive arthritis synovial fluid and blood.

The germline gives CDR1 SGHVS, CDR2 FNYEAQ. The CDR3 totals 16 residues. V was clipped by 0 bases and J by 5 bases, with 11 bases between them. TCRdb redid the calling of the 5' RACE reads with MiXCR, one entry per CDR3 protein. Here the sample spans 150,000 to 200,000 distinct CDR3 sequences, 9.8% being singletons. A note on this clonotype: Its antigen is unknown.

This clonotype originated in a female donor with ankylosing spondylitis or in good health (not recorded which). The chain joins TRBV7-6 to TRBJ1-6; D remains unclear. Sequenced material: blood, either unsorted or a sorted T cell fraction (not recorded which). CDR3 sequence (DNA): TGTGCCAGCAGCTTAGCGGTTTACCAGGATAATTCACCCCTCCACTTT. Residues: CASSLAVYQDNSPLHF. Based on the CDR3 plus reference TRBV7-6 and TRBJ1-6, the full variable domain is GAGVSQSPRYKVTKRGQDVALRCDPISGHVSLYWYRQALGQGPEFLTYFNYEAQQDKSGLPNDRFSAERPEGSISTLTIQRTEQRDSAMYRCASSLAVYQDNSPLHFGNGTRLTVT.